One T cell receptor (beta chain) is described in this entry. Per the authors' pipeline: For nucleated cells, counts were estimated from reference gene primer amplification. Sequencing used immunoSEQ multiplex PCR; TCRdb keeps in-frame clones, though not all of them. V and J calls and clone size are those listed in that table; D and trimming were worked out from the DNA. Here the sample spans under 250,000 clones, about 86% being singletons. This entry belongs to a study of blood T cell repertoires in COVID-19. Trimming took 0 bases from V and 2 from J, leaving 10 bases between them. Germline V gene lookup returns CDR1 MGHRA and CDR2 YSYEKL. The CDR3 spans 15 residues.

The V gene is TRBV4-1, the J gene TRBJ2-5; D call uncertain. This sequence was found in a man over 45 with active or convalescent COVID-19. The sequencing input was peripheral blood. In DNA form, the CDR3 reads TGCGCCAGCAGCCAAGATTTATCAGGACAAGAGACCCAGTACTTC. Amino acid sequence: CASSQDLSGQETQYF.